A selection of T cell receptor beta chains follows, all from one sample in a study of blood T cell repertoires in COVID-19. The method was immunoSEQ multiplex PCR; TCRdb's version includes in-frame clones alone and lacks a portion of them. The data show 95,000 to 110,000 clones, about 90% seen once. Sequenced: peripheral blood. The origin of the receptors is a human donor in a cohort sampled during active COVID-19. CDR3s include the opening cysteine and the closing phenylalanine or tryptophan. The order of the fields is V gene, D gene, clone size, J gene, CDR3 protein, CDR3 DNA. The D gene is left open where the match is weak. The size of a clone is reported for some rows only, either as once, few or many, or as a class for expanded clones.

TRBV3-1/TRBV3-2,TRBD1,NA,TRBJ1-6,CASSQAAGQARSPLHF,TGTGCCAGCAGCCAAGCGGCGGGACAGGCCAGGTCACCCCTCCACTTT
TRBV24-1,TRBD2,NA,TRBJ2-5,CATGHSGQETQYF,TGTGCCACCGGCCATAGCGGGCAAGAGACCCAGTACTTC
TRBV6-5,NA,NA,TRBJ1-2,CASSRLQGRYGYTF,TGTGCCAGCAGTCGACTACAGGGTCGCTATGGCTACACCTTC
TRBV7-2,TRBD1,NA,TRBJ2-7,CASSARDRGSYEQYF,TGTGCCAGCAGCGCCCGGGACAGGGGGTCCTACGAGCAGTACTTC
TRBV2,TRBD1,NA,TRBJ1-2,CASSRGQGYGYTF,TGTGCCAGCAGTCGCGGACAGGGGTATGGCTACACCTTC
TRBV28,TRBD1,NA,TRBJ2-6,CASSARQGPSGANVLTF,TGTGCCAGCAGTGCGCGACAGGGACCCTCTGGGGCCAACGTCCTGACTTTC
TRBV28,TRBD1,NA,TRBJ2-7,CASSLRGRDKQYF,TGTGCCAGCAGTTTGAGGGGGCGCGACAAGCAGTACTTC
TRBV7-2,TRBD1,NA,TRBJ2-7,CASSLGRGQYEQYF,TGTGCCAGCAGCTTAGGAAGGGGGCAGTACGAGCAGTACTTC
TRBV19,NA,NA,TRBJ1-5,CASSIVDSLGQPQHF,TGTGCCAGTAGTATAGTCGACAGTTTGGGTCAGCCCCAGCATTTT
TRBV27,TRBD2,NA,TRBJ2-3,CASSSRRGASTDTQYF,TGTGCCAGCAGTTCGCGGCGGGGGGCTAGCACAGATACGCAGTATTTT
TRBV10-2,NA,NA,TRBJ1-1,CASKVEGFTEAFF,TGCGCCAGCAAGGTCGAGGGATTCACTGAAGCTTTCTTT
TRBV6-6,NA,NA,TRBJ1-4,CASRTAETNEKLFF,TGTGCCAGTCGGACAGCGGAAACTAATGAAAAACTGTTTTTT
TRBV3-1/TRBV3-2,TRBD1,NA,TRBJ1-6,CASKFGTAYSPLHF,TGTGCCAGCAAGTTCGGGACAGCGTATTCACCCCTCCACTTT
TRBV7-9,TRBD1,once,TRBJ1-1,CASSSTGEVTEAFF,TGTGCCAGCAGTTCTACAGGGGAGGTCACTGAAGCTTTCTTT
TRBV2,NA,NA,TRBJ1-5,CASSEGAYLNNQPQHF,TGTGCCAGCAGCGAAGGTGCGTACCTAAACAATCAGCCCCAGCATTTT
TRBV19,NA,many,TRBJ1-2,CASNWQGTNYGYTF,TGTGCCAGTAACTGGCAGGGGACTAACTATGGCTACACCTTC
TRBV5-6,TRBD1,NA,TRBJ1-1,CASSSGRTGYTEAFF,TGTGCCAGCAGCTCCGGGCGGACAGGCTACACTGAAGCTTTCTTT
TRBV6-5,NA,NA,TRBJ1-1,CASRSTVYTEAFF,TGTGCCAGCAGATCGACAGTTTACACTGAAGCTTTCTTT
TRBV5-5,TRBD1,NA,TRBJ2-7,CASSLEQGAYEQYF,TGTGCCAGCAGCTTGGAACAGGGGGCGTACGAGCAGTACTTC
TRBV29-1,TRBD2,NA,TRBJ2-1,CSGGGLAGLNEQFF,TGCAGCGGCGGGGGACTAGCGGGATTAAATGAGCAGTTCTTC
TRBV9,NA,NA,TRBJ1-6,CASSELERAGNSPLHF,TGTGCCAGCAGCGAATTGGAAAGGGCAGGGAATTCACCCCTCCACTTT
TRBV4-1,NA,NA,TRBJ2-7,CASSRTSGSEQYF,TGCGCCAGCAGCCGGACCTCGGGGAGCGAGCAGTACTTC
TRBV5-5,NA,NA,TRBJ2-7,CASSRGDWTGSTYEQYF,TGTGCCAGCAGCCGGGGGGATTGGACAGGGTCTACCTACGAGCAGTACTTC
TRBV27,NA,NA,TRBJ2-3,CASSLGRSGDTDTQYF,TGTGCCAGCAGTTTAGGTCGGTCGGGGGACACAGATACGCAGTATTTT
TRBV30,NA,NA,TRBJ1-1,CAWSAYKPGQTFEAFF,TGTGCCTGGAGCGCATACAAGCCGGGACAAACCTTTGAAGCTTTCTTT
TRBV7-9,NA,NA,TRBJ2-7,CASSLEPGVEQYF,TGTGCCAGCAGCTTAGAGCCAGGGGTCGAGCAGTACTTC
TRBV29-1,NA,NA,TRBJ1-4,CSVLDSTNEKLFF,TGCAGCGTTTTAGACAGTACCAATGAAAAACTGTTTTTT
TRBV5-1,TRBD2,NA,TRBJ2-1,CASSGTGTSVQFF,TGCGCCAGCAGCGGGACCGGGACTAGCGTTCAGTTCTTC
TRBV10-2,TRBD2,NA,TRBJ2-7,CASSERGRVPYEQYF,TGCGCCAGCAGTGAACGCGGGAGGGTCCCCTACGAGCAGTACTTC
TRBV7-9,NA,NA,TRBJ2-1,CASSLVGPSEQFF,TGTGCCAGCAGCTTAGTGGGCCCCTCCGAGCAGTTCTTC
TRBV11-3,NA,NA,TRBJ2-3,CASSGSSTDTQYF,TGTGCCAGCAGTGGGAGTAGCACAGATACGCAGTATTTT
TRBV19,NA,once,TRBJ1-1,CASTSGSAEAFF,TGTGCCAGTACGTCCGGGTCGGCTGAAGCTTTCTTT
TRBV5-1,NA,few,TRBJ2-7,CASSWETFPPIEQYF,TGCGCCAGCAGCTGGGAGACATTTCCTCCTATCGAGCAGTACTTC
TRBV6-6,NA,NA,TRBJ1-3,CASSYTGGNTIYF,TGTGCCAGCAGTTACACAGGCGGAAACACCATATATTTT
TRBV13,TRBD1,NA,TRBJ1-1,CASSSEQGLNTEAFF,TGTGCCAGCAGCTCAGAACAGGGGCTGAACACTGAAGCTTTCTTT
TRBV5-1,TRBD2,NA,TRBJ2-5,CASSLTGGTERETQYF,TGCGCCAGCAGCTTGACGGGAGGGACGGAGAGAGAGACCCAGTACTTC
TRBV30,NA,NA,TRBJ2-2,CAWTVGPNTGELFF,TGTGCCTGGACCGTGGGCCCGAACACCGGGGAGCTGTTTTTT
TRBV5-1,TRBD1,few,TRBJ1-2,CASSWGTGNYGYTF,TGCGCCAGCAGCTGGGGGACAGGGAACTATGGCTACACCTTC
TRBV9,NA,NA,TRBJ2-5,CASSAGGGETQYF,TGTGCCAGCAGCGCCGGGGGTGGGGAGACCCAGTACTTC
TRBV25-1,NA,once,TRBJ1-1,CASREDMNTEAFF,TGTGCCAGCAGGGAGGATATGAACACTGAAGCTTTCTTT
TRBV27,TRBD2,NA,TRBJ2-1,CASSPRLAGSVYNEQFF,TGTGCCAGCAGTCCCCGACTAGCGGGAAGTGTCTACAATGAGCAGTTCTTC